This T cell receptor (beta chain) was captured in a study of shared clonotypes between healthy human individuals. Study-level background: The donors, two women and three men, were aged 18 to 49.

Overall study findings and caveats: Estimated clonotype richness was generally higher in naive than memory subsets.

At deep level, the assay was performed. Assay: immunoSEQ multiplex PCR; the TCRdb copy retains only in-frame clones and omits some. The sample has over a million clones, 95% to 99% seen once. Donors, healthy HIV-negative adults, lacked recent acute infections or vaccinations. A remark on this clone: Its antigen is unknown.

The material sequenced was naive CD4+ T cells sorted from blood. Indicated subset: CD45RA+ positively selected. The receptor's source is a man aged 25-45 years in good health.

CDR3 sequence reads: CASSLAPREGYEQYF. CDR3 bases: TGCGCCAGCAGCTTGGCCCCCAGGGAGGGCTACGAGCAGTACTTC. The chain recombines TRBV5-1 with TRBJ2-7; TRBD2 agrees at 7 bases. The CDR3 sequence is 15 residues long. V lost 0 bases to trimming and J lost 3 bases; unmatched junction nucleotides: 6. Germline V CDR1 and CDR2: SGHRS, YFSETQ.